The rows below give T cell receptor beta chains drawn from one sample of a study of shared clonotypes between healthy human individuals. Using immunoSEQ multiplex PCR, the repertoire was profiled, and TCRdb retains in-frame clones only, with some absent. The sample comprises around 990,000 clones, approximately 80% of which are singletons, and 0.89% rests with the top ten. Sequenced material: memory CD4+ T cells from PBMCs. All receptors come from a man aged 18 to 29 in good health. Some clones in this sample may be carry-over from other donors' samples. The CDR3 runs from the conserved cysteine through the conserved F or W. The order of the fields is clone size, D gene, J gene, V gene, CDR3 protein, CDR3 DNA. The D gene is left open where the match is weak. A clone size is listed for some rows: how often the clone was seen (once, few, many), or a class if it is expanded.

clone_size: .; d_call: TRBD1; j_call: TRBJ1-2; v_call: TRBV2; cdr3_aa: CASRTQQGAGGYTF; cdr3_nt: TGTGCCAGCAGGACACAACAGGGGGCAGGGGGCTACACCTTC
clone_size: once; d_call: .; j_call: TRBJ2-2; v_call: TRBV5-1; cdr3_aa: CASSPSVSGELFF; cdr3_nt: TGCGCCAGCAGCCCCTCTGTGAGCGGGGAGCTGTTTTTT
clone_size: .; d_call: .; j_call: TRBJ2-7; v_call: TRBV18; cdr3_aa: CASSPLGRAYEQYF; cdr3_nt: TGTGCCAGCTCACCACTTGGCAGGGCCTACGAGCAGTACTTC
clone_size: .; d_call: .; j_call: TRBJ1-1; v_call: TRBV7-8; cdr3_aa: CASSLRQEVMNTEAFF; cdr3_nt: TGTGCCAGCAGTCTTCGACAGGAGGTAATGAACACTGAAGCTTTCTTT
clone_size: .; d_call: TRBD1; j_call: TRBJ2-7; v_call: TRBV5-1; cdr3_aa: CASSFSFGTGVPYEQYF; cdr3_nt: TGCGCCAGCAGCTTCAGTTTCGGGACAGGGGTCCCCTACGAGCAGTACTTC
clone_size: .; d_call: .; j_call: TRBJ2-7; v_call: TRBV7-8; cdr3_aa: CASSFPGVLTYEQYF; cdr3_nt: TGTGCCAGCAGCTTCCCAGGGGTTCTCACCTACGAGCAGTACTTC
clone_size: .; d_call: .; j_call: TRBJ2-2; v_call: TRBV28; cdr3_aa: CASSWGSGELFF; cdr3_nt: TGTGCCAGCAGTTGGGGGAGCGGGGAGCTGTTTTTT
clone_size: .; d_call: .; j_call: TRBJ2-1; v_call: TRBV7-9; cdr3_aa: CASSFITYNEQFF; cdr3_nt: TGTGCCAGCAGCTTTATAACCTACAATGAGCAGTTCTTC
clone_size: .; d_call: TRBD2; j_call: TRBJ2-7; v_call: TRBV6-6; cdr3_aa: CASGEGTAYEQYF; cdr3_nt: TGTGCCAGCGGGGAGGGAACCGCCTACGAGCAGTACTTC
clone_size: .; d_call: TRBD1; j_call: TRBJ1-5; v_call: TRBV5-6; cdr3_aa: CASSSQGAGGNQPQHF; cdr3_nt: TGTGCCAGCAGCTCCCAGGGGGCGGGGGGCAATCAGCCCCAGCATTTT
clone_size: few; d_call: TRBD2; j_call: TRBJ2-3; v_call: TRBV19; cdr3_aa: CASSIEAGGDTQYF; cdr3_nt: TGTGCCAGTAGTATAGAAGCGGGAGGAGATACGCAGTATTTT
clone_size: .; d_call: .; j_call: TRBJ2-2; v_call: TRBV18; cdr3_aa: CASSPPSGLSVSGELFF; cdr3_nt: TGTGCCAGCTCACCTCCTTCCGGCCTCTCTGTCTCCGGGGAGCTGTTTTTT
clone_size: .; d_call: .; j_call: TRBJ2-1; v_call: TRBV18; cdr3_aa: CAYERSGNEQFF; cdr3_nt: TGTGCCTATGAAAGGTCTGGGAATGAGCAGTTCTTC
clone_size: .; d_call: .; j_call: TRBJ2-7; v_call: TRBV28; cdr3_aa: CASRKEMPPYEQYF; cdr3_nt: TGTGCCAGCAGAAAGGAGATGCCGCCCTACGAGCAGTACTTC
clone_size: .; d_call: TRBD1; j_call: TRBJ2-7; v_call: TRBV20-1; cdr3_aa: CSALTGVEQYF; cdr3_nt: TGCAGTGCCTTGACAGGGGTCGAGCAGTACTTC
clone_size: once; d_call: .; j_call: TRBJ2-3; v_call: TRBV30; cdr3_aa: CAVDRTDTQYF; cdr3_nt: TGTGCCGTGGACCGCACAGATACGCAGTATTTT
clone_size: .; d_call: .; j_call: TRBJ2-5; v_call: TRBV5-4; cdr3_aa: CASSSGSEGTQYF; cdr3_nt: TGTGCCAGCAGCTCGGGGTCGGAGGGGACCCAGTACTTC
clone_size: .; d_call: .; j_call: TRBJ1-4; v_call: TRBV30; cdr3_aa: CAWSVLGFRRGKLFF; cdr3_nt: TGTGCCTGGAGTGTATTAGGGTTCAGACGTGGAAAACTGTTTTTT
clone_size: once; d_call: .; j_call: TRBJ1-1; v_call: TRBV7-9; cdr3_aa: CASSLALSQVNTEAFF; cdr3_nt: TGTGCCAGCAGCTTAGCGCTGTCGCAGGTGAACACTGAAGCTTTCTTT
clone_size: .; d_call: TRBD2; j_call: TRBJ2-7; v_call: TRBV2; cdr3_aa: CASSPEGTSAHEQYF; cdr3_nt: TGTGCCAGCAGCCCCGAAGGGACTAGCGCTCACGAGCAGTACTTC
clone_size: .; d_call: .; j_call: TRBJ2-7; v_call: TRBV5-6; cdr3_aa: CASSRGVFYEQYF; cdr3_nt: TGTGCCAGCAGCAGGGGAGTGTTCTACGAGCAGTACTTC
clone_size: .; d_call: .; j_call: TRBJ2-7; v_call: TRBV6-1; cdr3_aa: CASSATGLGHEQYF; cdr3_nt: TGTGCCAGCAGCGCCACAGGGTTAGGCCACGAGCAGTACTTC
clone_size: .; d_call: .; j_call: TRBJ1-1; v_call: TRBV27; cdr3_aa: CASSLGTRNTEAFF; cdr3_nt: TGTGCCAGCAGTCTCGGGACTCGGAACACTGAAGCTTTCTTT
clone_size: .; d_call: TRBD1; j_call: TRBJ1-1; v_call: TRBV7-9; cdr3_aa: CASTRDREAFF; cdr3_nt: TGTGCCAGCACCCGGGACAGGGAAGCTTTCTTT
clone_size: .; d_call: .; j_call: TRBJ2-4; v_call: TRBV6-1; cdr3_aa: CASSGWDRKNIQYF; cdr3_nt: TGTGCCAGCAGTGGCTGGGACCGCAAAAACATTCAGTACTTC
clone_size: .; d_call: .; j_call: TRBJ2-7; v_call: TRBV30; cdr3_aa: CAWSMGVGSYEQYF; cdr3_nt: TGTGCCTGGAGTATGGGGGTAGGTTCCTACGAGCAGTACTTC
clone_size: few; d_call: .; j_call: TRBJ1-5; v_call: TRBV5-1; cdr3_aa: CASSLLSGGQPQHF; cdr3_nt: TGCGCCAGCAGCTTGTTGTCAGGTGGTCAGCCCCAGCATTTT
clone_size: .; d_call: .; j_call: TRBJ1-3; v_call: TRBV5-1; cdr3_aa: CASSLSGGNTIYF; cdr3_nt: TGCGCCAGCAGCTTGAGCGGTGGAAACACCATATATTTT
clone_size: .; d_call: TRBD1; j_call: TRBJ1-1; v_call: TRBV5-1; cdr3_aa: CASSGQGPTEAFF; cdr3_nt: TGCGCCAGCAGTGGACAGGGGCCCACTGAAGCTTTCTTT
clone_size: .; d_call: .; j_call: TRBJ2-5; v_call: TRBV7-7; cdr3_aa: CASSVRNGTQYF; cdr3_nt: TGTGCCAGCAGCGTACGGAATGGGACCCAGTACTTC
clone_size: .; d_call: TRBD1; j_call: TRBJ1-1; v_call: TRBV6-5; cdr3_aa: CASSPNRDRVVAFF; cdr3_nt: TGTGCCAGCAGCCCTAACCGGGACAGGGTGGTAGCTTTCTTT
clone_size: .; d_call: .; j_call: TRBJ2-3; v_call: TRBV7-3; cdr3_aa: CASSLGLASDTQYF; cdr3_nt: TGTGCCAGCAGCTTAGGGCTAGCCTCAGATACGCAGTATTTT
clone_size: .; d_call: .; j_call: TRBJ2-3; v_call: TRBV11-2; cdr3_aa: CASSLGVTDTQYF; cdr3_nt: TGTGCCAGCAGCTTAGGGGTAACAGATACGCAGTATTTT
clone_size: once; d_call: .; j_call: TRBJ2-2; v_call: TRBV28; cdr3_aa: CASSLSRANTGELFF; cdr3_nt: TGTGCCAGCAGTTTGTCCAGGGCGAACACCGGGGAGCTGTTTTTT
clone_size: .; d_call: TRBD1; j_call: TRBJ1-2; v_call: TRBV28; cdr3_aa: CASTPASTGETYGYTF; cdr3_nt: TGTGCCAGCACCCCTGCCTCAACAGGGGAAACCTATGGCTACACCTTC
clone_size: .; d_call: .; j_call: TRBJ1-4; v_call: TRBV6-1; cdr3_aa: CATQQGPYLKLFF; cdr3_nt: TGTGCCACCCAACAAGGACCTTACTTAAAACTGTTTTTT
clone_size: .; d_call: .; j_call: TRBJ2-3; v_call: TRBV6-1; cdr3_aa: CASSELYSEFSTHYTQYF; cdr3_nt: TGTGCCAGCAGTGAACTATATTCGGAGTTCTCTACTCACTATACGCAGTATTTT
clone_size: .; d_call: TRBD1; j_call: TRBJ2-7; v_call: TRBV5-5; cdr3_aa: CASSLSTGGWEGQYF; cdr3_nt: TGTGCCAGCAGCTTGTCTACAGGGGGTTGGGAAGGGCAGTACTTC